The following is a T cell receptor beta chain sequence with its context. Its antigen is as yet unknown. A read error may produce the germline difference seen at one junction end. Total RNA amounting to around 530 ng was the source from which TCR beta cDNA was made with a constant-region primer. Libraries of TCR beta came from three nested multiplex PCR rounds with slightly modified ARM-PCR. A C-beta reverse primer and TRBV1-TRBV30 forward primers served in each of the first two PCR rounds, at approximately 10 cycles apiece. In TCRdb, the multiplex PCR reads were re-called with MiXCR into one record per CDR3 protein. The data show tens of thousands of distinct CDR3 sequences, with roughly two thirds seen just once and around 38% held by the top ten. The sample comes from a study of tumor-infiltrating lymphocytes in primary liver carcinoma. The wider study: Aged between 30 and 69 years, the patients were men and women. These were node-negative, non-metastatic T1-T3 tumors of roughly 4 to 11 cm.

The tissue used was unsorted bulk material of about 19-34 mg. RNA and DNA were co-extracted from it with the AllPrep DNA/RNA mini kit. The study sampled five separate regions from each tumor. Germline CDR1 and CDR2: SGHDN and FVKESK. This CDR3 has 19 amino acids. Whole-study findings and limits: Significantly greater top-250-clone fractions characterized tumors relative to blood (p = 0.039).

V gene TRBV14 combines with J gene TRBJ2-6, with TRBD1 as a possible D gene (6 bases). The clonotype comes from a middle-aged man with primary liver carcinoma and hepatitis B virus infection. The sequenced sample was liver tumor tissue from sampling region 4. Sample subset: tumor region T4, right-lateral pole. This chain's CDR3 is CANSPLWTVLLSGANVLTF. The CDR3, as DNA: TGTGCCAACAGCCCACTATGGACAGTGCTTCTCTCTGGGGCCAACGTCCTGACTTTC.